These 29 T cell receptor beta chains originate from one sample sequenced in a study of blood T cell repertoires in COVID-19. Profiled with immunoSEQ multiplex PCR; TCRdb holds only in-frame clones, not every one. The sample records roughly 150,000 clones, around 82% being singletons. Sequencing was performed on peripheral blood. These receptors all stem from a human donor in a cohort sampled during active COVID-19.

The V call is TRBV6-5, the J call TRBJ1-1; no clear D. Trimming left V 9 bases short and J 1 base short, with 6 bases between. This CDR3 has 11 amino acids. Germline V gene lookup returns CDR1 MNHEY and CDR2 SVGAGI. This CDR3 reads CASKANTEAFF. In DNA form, the CDR3 reads TGTGCCAGTAAAGCGAACACTGAAGCTTTCTTT.

The CDR3 DNA reads TGTGCCCGAGCCGTCGGGCCATTAAGGGAGCTGATCTACGAGCAGTACTTC. It specifies CARAVGPLRELIYEQYF. The chain carries TRBV6-9 and TRBJ2-7, with TRBD2 as a possible D gene (5 bases). Trimming took off 11 bases at V and 3 bases at J, with 29 bases between the two ends. The CDR3 is 17 amino acids. Germline assignment: CDR1 MNHGY and CDR2 SVAAGI.

This sequence joins TRBV9 and TRBJ1-4, with D maybe TRBD1 (5 bases). Per the germline V gene, CDR1 is SGDLS and CDR2 is YYNGEE. Trimming pared 0 bases from V and 2 bases from J, leaving 8 bases between. The CDR3 covers 15 residues. CDR3 amino acids: CASSVGGATNEKLFF. CDR3 in DNA: TGTGCCAGCAGCGTAGGTGGGGCTACTAATGAAAAACTGTTTTTT. The full variable domain, in which reference TRBV9 and TRBJ1-4 provide the parts outside the CDR3, is DSGVTQTPKHLITATGQRVTLRCSPRSGDLSVYWYQQSLDQGLQFLIQYYNGEERAKGNILERFSAQQFPDLHSELNLSSLELGDSALYFCASSVGGATNEKLFFGSGTQLSVL.

The chain joins TRBV23-1 to TRBJ2-2; D is unclear. TRBV23-1 carries the ORF label, with uncertain function. V was pared by 2 bases and J by 2 bases, with 15 bases between. This CDR3 contains 17 residues. The CDR3 bases are TGCGCCAGCAGTCAAGGTGCAGGCTCGCCTAACACCGGGGAGCTGTTTTTT. Translating it yields CASSQGAGSPNTGELFF.

V is TRBV10-3 and J is TRBJ1-1; D is unresolved. The CDR3 extends over 13 amino acids. Germline CDR1 ENHRY, CDR2 SYGVKD. Deletions cut 2 bases from V and 1 base from J, with 5 bases between. The CDR3 region is CAISENRNTEAFF. The CDR3 coding sequence is TGTGCCATCAGTGAGAACAGGAACACTGAAGCTTTCTTT.

This clone is a singleton in its sample. The rearrangement joins TRBV19 to TRBJ2-7; 16 bases map to TRBD2. J was trimmed by 6 bases and V by 6 bases; bases with no gene match: 5. The CDR3 is made up of 15 amino acids. CDR1 is LNHDA, CDR2 SQIVND, per germline (reference sequence). DNA of the CDR3: TGTGCCAGTAGCAAGGGACTAGCGGGGGGGAGCGAGCAGTACTTC. Translated, it gives CASSKGLAGGSEQYF.

This clone was seen only once. The chain carries TRBV6-5 and TRBJ2-2; 7 nucleotides align to TRBD2. This CDR3 contains 12 residues. The V segment lost 7 bases and the J segment 7 bases; nucleotides outside the gene matches: 3. Germline-derived CDR1 and CDR2 are MNHEY and SVGAGI. CDR3 residues: CASIPSGGELFF. The CDR3 DNA is TGTGCCAGCATCCCTAGCGGCGGGGAGCTGTTTTTT.

This clone was found once. The genes are TRBV3-1 (or the pseudogene TRBV3-2) and TRBJ2-7; 7 nucleotides line up with TRBD1. Germline V gives CDR1 LGHDT, CDR2 YNNKEL (reference sequence). V trimming: 0 bases; J trimming: 0 bases; junction bases outside the gene matches: 11. There are 18 residues in the CDR3. This chain's CDR3 is CASSQDYRWTGISYEQYF. The CDR3 DNA reads TGTGCCAGCAGCCAAGATTATCGTTGGACAGGAATCTCCTACGAGCAGTACTTC.

The chain recombines TRBV28 with TRBJ2-7; D unresolved. V was shortened by 6 bases and J by 7 bases, with 10 bases between the two germline ends. Germline CDR1 and CDR2: MDHEN and SYDVKM. The CDR3 sequence is 11 residues long. This CDR3 reads CASSLRREQYF. CDR3 coding DNA: TGTGCCAGCAGCCTCCGGCGGGAGCAGTACTTC. Filled out from reference TRBV28 and TRBJ2-7, the complete variable domain reads DVKVTQSSRYLVKRTGEKVFLECVQDMDHENMFWYRQDPGLGLRLIYFSYDVKMKEKGDIPEGYSVSREKKERFSLILESASTNQTSMYLCASSLRREQYFGPGTRLTVT.

The rearrangement joins TRBV9 to TRBJ2-2, with D uncertain. Germline V gene lookup returns CDR1 SGDLS and CDR2 YYNGEE. The CDR3 extends over 13 amino acids. V was cut by 5 bases and J by 2 bases, with 7 bases left in between. In nucleotides, the CDR3 is TGTGCCAGCAGTTCGAGAAACACCGGGGAGCTGTTTTTT. Translation gives CASSSRNTGELFF.

The chain uses TRBV19 and TRBJ2-1, with D maybe TRBD1 (6 bases). In germline, CDR1 is LNHDA, CDR2 SQIVND (reference sequence). The CDR3 contains 13 residues. Between the trimmed V and J ends, which lost 3 bases and 7 bases, there was a span of 10 bases. The chain's CDR3 is CASSIVQGNEQFF. CDR3 nucleotides: TGTGCCAGTAGTATCGTACAGGGTAATGAGCAGTTCTTC.

The V and J genes are TRBV20-1 and TRBJ2-1; 8 bases fit TRBD2. The germline V gene encodes CDR1 DFQATT and CDR2 SNEGSKA (reference sequence). The CDR3 spans 10 residues. V lost 5 bases and J lost 10; bases outside the gene matches: 1. CDR3 region: CSAERGEQFF. The CDR3 region has the DNA TGCAGTGCTGAGCGGGGGGAGCAGTTCTTC.

This clone is a singleton in its sample. This chain links TRBV5-1 with TRBJ2-1, with TRBD2 matching 8 bases. The CDR3 runs to 16 residues. Germline V gene lookup returns CDR1 SGHRS and CDR2 YFSETQ. V shed 0 bases, J shed 3 bases, and the junction held 5 bases outside the gene matches. The CDR3 DNA reads TGCGCCAGCAGCTTGGCGGGGACTAGTTTCTACAATGAGCAGTTCTTC. Amino acid sequence: CASSLAGTSFYNEQFF. The complete variable domain, with remaining parts taken from reference TRBV5-1 and TRBJ2-1, reads KAGVTQTPRYLIKTRGQQVTLSCSPISGHRSVSWYQQTPGQGLQFLFEYFSETQRNKGNFPGRFSGRQFSNSRSEMNVSTLELGDSALYLCASSLAGTSFYNEQFFGPGTRLTVL.

This clone came up a few times. The chain couples TRBV5-5 to TRBJ2-3; D gene ambiguous. V was cut by 4 bases and J by 4 bases, with 16 bases left in between. CDR1 is SGHKS and CDR2 is YYEKEE in the germline V gene (reference sequence). The CDR3 loop spans 15 amino acids. CDR3 in DNA: TGTGCCAGCAGCCCGAGGCCAACCTACTCAGATACGCAGTATTTT. Protein product: CASSPRPTYSDTQYF. Drawing the rest from reference TRBV5-5 and TRBJ2-3, the complete variable domain is DAGVTQSPTHLIKTRGQQVTLRCSPISGHKSVSWYQQVLGQGPQFIFQYYEKEERGRGNFPDRFSARQFPNYSSELNVNALLLGDSALYLCASSPRPTYSDTQYFGPGTRLTVL.

The chain is built from TRBV5-3 and TRBJ1-6, with 10 bases that match TRBD1. TRBV5-3 is annotated as an ORF whose role is uncertain. V dropped 7 bases and J dropped 6; count of bases not matched to a gene: 7. This CDR3 has 15 amino acids. The CDR3, as DNA: TGTGCCAGAGGCCTCGGACAGGGGGTTAATTCACCCCTCCACTTT. This gives the protein CARGLGQGVNSPLHF.

The CDR3 reads CASSRDRADTQYF. The DNA of the CDR3 is TGTGCCAGCAGCCGGGACAGGGCAGATACGCAGTATTTT. V is TRBV2 and J is TRBJ2-3, with 9 bases aligning to TRBD1. The CDR3 consists of 13 residues. The V gene's germline CDR1 is SNHLY and CDR2 FYNNEI. V shed 6 bases and J 4 bases; nucleotides not matched to a gene: 2.

Many counts were recorded for this clone. The junction and the germline gene differ at one end; a read error may be behind it. The V call is TRBV6-4, the J call TRBJ1-6; 9 bases agree with TRBD1. The CDR3 is 15 amino acids. Germline assignment: CDR1 MRHNA and CDR2 SNTAGT. The CDR3 sequence: CASRDSDRGHSPLHF. In DNA form, the CDR3 reads TGTGCCAGCAGGGACTCGGACAGGGGACATTCACCCCTCCACTTT.

The J gene is TRBJ2-5, the V gene TRBV6-5; D gene unclear. Germline CDR1 MNHEY, CDR2 SVGAGI. V lost 7 bases, J lost 3 bases, and 15 bases lay in between. The CDR3 is 14 residues long. CDR3 nucleotide sequence: TGTGCCAGCACCTCTTTTGAGATAAAAGAGACCCAGTACTTC. Its protein product is CASTSFEIKETQYF.

The CDR3 DNA is TGTGCCAGCAGTTTAAGGCCGGGAGTTGAAAAACTGTTTTTT. It codes for CASSLRPGVEKLFF. The chain employs TRBV27 and TRBJ1-4; D is ambiguous. Looked up from germline, CDR1 is MNHEY and CDR2 is SMNVEV (reference sequence). This CDR3 is 14 amino acids long. V gave up 2 bases and J gave up 7 bases, with 11 bases separating them.

V usage is TRBV5-1 and J usage is TRBJ2-2; D possibly corresponds to TRBD1 (5 bases). Looked up from germline, CDR1 is SGHRS and CDR2 is YFSETQ. Trimming removed 2 bases from V and 1 base from J, with 9 bases in between. The CDR3 spans 15 residues. CDR3 DNA sequence: TGCGCCAGCAGCTTTAGGGGTGGGAACACCGGGGAGCTGTTTTTT. Translation gives CASSFRGGNTGELFF.

The chain joins TRBV5-1 to TRBJ2-1; D possibly corresponds to TRBD2 (5 bases). The CDR3 is 16 residues long. Germline V lookup: CDR1 SGHRS, CDR2 YFSETQ. Trimming left V 0 bases short and J 2 bases short, with 12 bases between. CDR3 loop: CASSLGASNTYNEQFF. DNA of the CDR3: TGCGCCAGCAGCTTGGGAGCTAGCAACACCTACAATGAGCAGTTCTTC. Looking up the rest from reference TRBV5-1 and TRBJ2-1 gives the full variable domain: KAGVTQTPRYLIKTRGQQVTLSCSPISGHRSVSWYQQTPGQGLQFLFEYFSETQRNKGNFPGRFSGRQFSNSRSEMNVSTLELGDSALYLCASSLGASNTYNEQFFGPGTRLTVL.

This clone has more than one count but fewer than ten. This chain joins TRBV7-9 and TRBJ2-2; tentatively, D is TRBD2 (6 bases). Trimming took 5 bases from V and 7 from J, leaving 26 bases between them. Germline values: CDR1 SEHNR, CDR2 FQNEAQ (reference sequence). This CDR3 is 18 amino acids long. Here the CDR3 DNA reads TGTGCCAGCAGCCCACTTTTCAAGCTAGCGAGTTCGGACGGGGAGCTGTTTTTT. Translated: CASSPLFKLASSDGELFF.

The J gene is TRBJ1-2, the V gene TRBV9; 7 bases are a match to TRBD1. Germline V CDR1 and CDR2: SGDLS, YYNGEE. This CDR3 region has 17 residues. J gave up 3 bases and V 4 bases, and 15 bases lay outside the gene matches. CDR3 nucleotide sequence: TGTGCCAGCAGCCCTCCCCCAGGGACAGAGGACCACTATGGCTACACCTTC. As protein: CASSPPPGTEDHYGYTF.

The chain couples TRBV7-8 to TRBJ2-1, with 9 bases aligning to TRBD1. V shed 4 bases and J 4 bases; nucleotides not matched to a gene: 5. From germline, CDR1 is SGHVS and CDR2 FQNEAQ. The CDR3 contains 15 residues. The CDR3: CASSSDRGGYNEQFF. The DNA of the CDR3 is TGTGCCAGCAGCTCGGACAGGGGAGGTTACAATGAGCAGTTCTTC. Filled out from reference TRBV7-8 and TRBJ2-1, the complete variable domain reads GAGVSQSPRYKVAKRGQDVALRCDPISGHVSLFWYQQALGQGPEFLTYFQNEAQLDKSGLPSDRFFAERPEGSVSTLKIQRTQQEDSAVYLCASSSDRGGYNEQFFGPGTRLTVL.

This chain joins TRBV11-3 and TRBJ1-4; a possible D gene is TRBD1 (5 bases). This CDR3 has 17 amino acids. CDR1 SGHNT and CDR2 YENEEA come from the germline V gene. Trimming pared 0 bases from V and 4 bases from J, leaving 15 bases between. The CDR3 coding sequence is TGTGCCAGCAGCTTAGAGGCGGGACGGCTATTTAATGAAAAACTGTTTTTT. This translates into CASSLEAGRLFNEKLFF.

This clone was seen only once. The chain is built from TRBV15 and TRBJ1-5; a possible D gene is TRBD1 (5 bases). Trimming removed 0 bases from V and 1 base from J, with 10 bases in between. The CDR3 runs to 16 residues. Germline V CDR1 and CDR2: LNHNV, YYDKDF (reference sequence). The CDR3 DNA sequence: TGTGCCACCAGCAGAGATTGGCAGGGAAGCAATCAGCCCCAGCATTTT. This sequence encodes CATSRDWQGSNQPQHF.

The genes are TRBV11-2 and TRBJ2-5; 7 bases align to TRBD2. CDR1 is SGHAT and CDR2 is FQNNGV in the germline V gene. Trimming removed 6 bases from V and 0 bases from J; junction bases left unmatched: 10. This CDR3 is built from 16 residues. CDR3 coding DNA: TGTGCCAGCAGGGGGGGGACGGGGACTCACCAAGAGACCCAGTACTTC. Translating it yields CASRGGTGTHQETQYF.

The chain is built from TRBV27 and TRBJ1-1; weak D call: TRBD1 (5 bases). The CDR3 is made up of 12 amino acids. CDR1 MNHEY and CDR2 SMNVEV come from the germline V gene (reference sequence). V was cut by 2 bases and J by 7 bases, with 8 bases left in between. The CDR3 DNA follows: TGTGCCAGCAGTTTAATGGGGCGTGAAGCTTTCTTT. Translating gives CASSLMGREAFF.

V usage is TRBV27 and J usage is TRBJ2-7; 8 bases are a match to TRBD1. Germline CDR1 reads MNHEY; CDR2 reads SMNVEV (reference sequence). The CDR3 is made up of 13 amino acids. V shed 10 bases and J 3 bases; nucleotides not matched to a gene: 8. As DNA, the CDR3 is TGTGCCACCTGGGACAGGTTTTTCTACGAGCAGTACTTC. It specifies CATWDRFFYEQYF.